The T cell receptor (beta chain) under discussion was sequenced for a study of T cell responses to AZD1222 COVID-19 vaccine (dated by TCRdb to about 2021). As for the study more broadly: A total of just over 230 trial participants underwent TCR sequencing, of whom about 210 had received two doses of AZD1222 and approximately 26 had received two doses of the MenACWY control vaccine. Trial participants were enrolled by age into 18-55, 56-69 and 70-plus year subgroups, with about 150, 28 and 57 TCR-sequenced participants respectively. Overall study results and their limits: After two AZD1222 doses, spike-specific TCR breadth and depth were significantly higher than at day 0 and than in MenACWY recipients. CD4 TCRs associated with the vaccine covered the entire spike protein, and the dominant responses were in regions 160-218 and 743-854. Because no day 14 peak-response samples were available, repertoires were characterized only after the peak T cell response. Conclusions about previously exposed vaccinees are limited, since just five or six AZD1222 recipients were seropositive for SARS-CoV-2 at baseline. Reportedly, almost half of the unique spike-specific TCRs recognized epitopes lying outside the regions that are mutated in the B.1.351 and B.1.1.7 variants. The 56-69-year group was small, and its depth increase did not reach significance, likely because of low power. Most participants were white British and females outnumbered males, and the authors suggested that clonal diversity may have been underestimated.

The sample's time point label is to be understood as: about 28 days (+/-7) after the second vaccine dose. AZD1222 recipients with second doses at about 4 weeks or about 12 weeks were pooled, because spike-specific TCR depth and breadth did not differ between schedules. Vaccinee samples came from UK trials COV001 and COV002, including a single-blind randomized controlled phase 2/3 trial of AZD1222 (ChAdOx1 nCoV-19) in healthy adults. For TCRbeta chain sequencing, PBMC samples were collected from trial participants at day 0 and at day 28 after the second dose. Concerning this clone: This clone's antigen is unknown. No much larger clone is present one base from it, and per-base qualities are unavailable.

The CDR3, from cysteine to phenylalanine, totals 16 residues. Of the read, only the CDR3 DNA is kept; its 48 bases are in frame from base 1. CDR1 and CDR2 were assigned from the germline V gene as MDHEN and SYDVKM. Ends trimmed: V by 6 bases, J by 0 bases; bases unmatched to a gene: 9. The CDR3 regions of human TCRbeta chains were analyzed by immunosequencing. The source study handled its data this way. Repertoire TCRs were matched against a reference library of SARS-CoV-2-specific TCRs generated with the MIRA antigen-specificity platform. Breadth was defined as the fraction of unique TCRs that were SARS-CoV-2-associated, and depth was defined as the fraction of total T cells that were SARS-CoV-2-associated. Using the MIRA data, every spike-specific TCR was mapped to the spike region that the TCR reacted to and assigned to either a CD4 or a CD8 class. Log10-transformed breadth and depth values were compared by one-way ANOVA with Sidak's multiple comparisons tests. The table comes from immuneACCESS by way of TCRdb, which keeps in-frame sequences with V and J called. Part of the clones is missing from these tables; in studies checked, under half for an unresolved V gene and the rest for unknown reasons. V and J calls plus clone size are reproduced from that table; the DNA served to infer D and trimming. In all, the sample holds approximately 99,000 clones, and approximately 93% of those were seen once. Around 8.3% of the sample lies in the top ten.

The chain is assembled from TRBV28 and TRBJ2-7, and TRBD2 matches 9 of the central bases. This TCR was sampled from an adult who received the AZD1222 COVID-19 vaccine. The material sequenced was peripheral blood, taken 28 days after the second AZD1222 dose. The nucleotide sequence is given as TGTGCCAGCAGGGCTAGCGGGATACGAAGCTCCTACGAGCAGTACTTC. This gives the protein CASRASGIRSSYEQYF.